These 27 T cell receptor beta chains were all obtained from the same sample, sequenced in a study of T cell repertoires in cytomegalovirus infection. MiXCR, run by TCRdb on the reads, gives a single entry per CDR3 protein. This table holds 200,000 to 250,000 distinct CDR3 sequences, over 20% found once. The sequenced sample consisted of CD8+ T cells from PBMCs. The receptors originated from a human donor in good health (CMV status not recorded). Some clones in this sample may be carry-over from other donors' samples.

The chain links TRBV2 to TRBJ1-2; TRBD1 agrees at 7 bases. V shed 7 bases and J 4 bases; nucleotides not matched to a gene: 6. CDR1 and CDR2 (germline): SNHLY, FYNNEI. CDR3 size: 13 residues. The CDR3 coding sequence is TGTGCCAGCACTGGGGACAGCCTCTATGGCTACACCTTC. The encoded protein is CASTGDSLYGYTF.

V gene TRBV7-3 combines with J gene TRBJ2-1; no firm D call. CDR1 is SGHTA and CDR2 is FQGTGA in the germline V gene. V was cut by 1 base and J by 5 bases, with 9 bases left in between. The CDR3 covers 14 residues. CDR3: CASSLKVADNEQFF. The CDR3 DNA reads TGTGCCAGCAGCTTAAAAGTCGCTGACAATGAGCAGTTCTTC.

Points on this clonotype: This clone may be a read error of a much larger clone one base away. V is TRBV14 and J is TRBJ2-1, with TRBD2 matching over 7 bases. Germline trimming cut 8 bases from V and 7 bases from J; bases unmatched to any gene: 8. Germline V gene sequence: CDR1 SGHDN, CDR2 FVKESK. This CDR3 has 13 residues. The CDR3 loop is CASGLPGGNEQFF. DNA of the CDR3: TGTGCCAGCGGCCTTCCCGGGGGGAATGAGCAGTTCTTC.

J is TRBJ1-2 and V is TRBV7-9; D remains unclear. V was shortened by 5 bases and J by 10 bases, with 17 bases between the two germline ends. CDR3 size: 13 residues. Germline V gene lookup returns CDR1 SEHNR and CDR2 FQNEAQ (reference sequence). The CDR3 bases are TGTGCCAGCAGCATGGGTGGGAAGGGTGCCTACACCTTC. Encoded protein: CASSMGGKGAYTF.

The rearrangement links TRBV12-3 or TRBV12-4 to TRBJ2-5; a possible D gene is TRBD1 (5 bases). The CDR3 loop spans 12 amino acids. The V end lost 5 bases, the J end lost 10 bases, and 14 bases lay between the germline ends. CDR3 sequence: CASSPQGFVQYF. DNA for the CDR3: TGTGCCAGCAGTCCCCAGGGTTTCGTCCAGTACTTC.

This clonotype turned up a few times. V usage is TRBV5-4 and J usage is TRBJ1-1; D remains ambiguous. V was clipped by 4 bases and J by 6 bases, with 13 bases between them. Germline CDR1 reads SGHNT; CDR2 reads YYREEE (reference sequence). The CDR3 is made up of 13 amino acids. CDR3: CASSTLGLAEAFF. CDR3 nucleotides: TGTGCCAGCAGCACGCTGGGGTTGGCTGAAGCTTTCTTT.

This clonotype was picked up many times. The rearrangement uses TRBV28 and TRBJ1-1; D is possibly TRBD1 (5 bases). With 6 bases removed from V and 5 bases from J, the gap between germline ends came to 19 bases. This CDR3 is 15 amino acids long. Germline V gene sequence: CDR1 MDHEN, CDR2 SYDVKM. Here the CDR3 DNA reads TGTGCCAGCAGGGATACCGGGACCTTAGGTACTGAAGCTTTCTTT. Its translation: CASRDTGTLGTEAFF.

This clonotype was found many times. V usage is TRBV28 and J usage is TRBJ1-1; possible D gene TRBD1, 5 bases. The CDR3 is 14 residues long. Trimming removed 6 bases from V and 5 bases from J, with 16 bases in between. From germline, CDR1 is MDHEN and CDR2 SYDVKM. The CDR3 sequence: CASSPLSGGTEAFF. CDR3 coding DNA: TGTGCCAGCAGCCCTCTCTCGGGGGGGACTGAAGCTTTCTTT.

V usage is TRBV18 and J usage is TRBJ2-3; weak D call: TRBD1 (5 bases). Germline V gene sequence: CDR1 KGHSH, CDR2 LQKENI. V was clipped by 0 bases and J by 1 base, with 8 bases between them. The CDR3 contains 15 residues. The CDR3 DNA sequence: TGTGCCAGCTCACCACCAGGGGCGGGCACAGATACGCAGTATTTT. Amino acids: CASSPPGAGTDTQYF. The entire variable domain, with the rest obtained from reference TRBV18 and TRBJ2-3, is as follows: NAGVMQNPRHLVRRRGQEARLRCSPMKGHSHVYWYRQLPEEGLKFMVYLQKENIIDESGMPKERFSAEFPKEGPSILRIQQVVRGDSAAYFCASSPPGAGTDTQYFGPGTRLTVL.

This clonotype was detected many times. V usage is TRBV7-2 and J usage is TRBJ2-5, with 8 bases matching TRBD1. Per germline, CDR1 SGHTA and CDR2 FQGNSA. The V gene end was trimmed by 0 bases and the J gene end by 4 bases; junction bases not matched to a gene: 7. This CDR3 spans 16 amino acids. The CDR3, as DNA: TGTGCCAGCAGCTTAGCAACAGGGGGACGTGGAGAGACCCAGTACTTC. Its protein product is CASSLATGGRGETQYF.

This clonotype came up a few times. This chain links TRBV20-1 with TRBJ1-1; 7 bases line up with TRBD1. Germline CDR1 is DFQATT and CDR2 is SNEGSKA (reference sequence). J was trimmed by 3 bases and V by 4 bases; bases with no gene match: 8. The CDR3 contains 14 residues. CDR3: CSAMTGLGDTEAFF. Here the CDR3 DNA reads TGCAGTGCTATGACAGGGCTTGGCGACACTGAAGCTTTCTTT.

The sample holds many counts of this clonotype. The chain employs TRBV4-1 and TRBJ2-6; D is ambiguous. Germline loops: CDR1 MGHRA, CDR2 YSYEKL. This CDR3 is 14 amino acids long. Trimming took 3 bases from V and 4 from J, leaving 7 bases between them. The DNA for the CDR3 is TGCGCCAGCAGCCAGTTTGACGGGGCCAACGTCCTGACTTTC. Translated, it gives CASSQFDGANVLTF.

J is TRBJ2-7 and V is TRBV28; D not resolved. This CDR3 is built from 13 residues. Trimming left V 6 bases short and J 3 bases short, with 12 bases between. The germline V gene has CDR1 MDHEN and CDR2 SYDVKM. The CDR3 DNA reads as TGTGCCAGCAGACGGGTCCCTGTCTACGAGCAGTACTTC. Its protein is CASRRVPVYEQYF.

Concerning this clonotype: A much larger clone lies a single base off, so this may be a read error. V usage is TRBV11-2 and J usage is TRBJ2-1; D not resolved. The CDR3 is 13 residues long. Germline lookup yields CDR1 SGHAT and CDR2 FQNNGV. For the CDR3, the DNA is TGTGCCATCAGCTTAGATCGTGGAGATGAGCAGTTCTTC. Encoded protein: CAISLDRGDEQFF.

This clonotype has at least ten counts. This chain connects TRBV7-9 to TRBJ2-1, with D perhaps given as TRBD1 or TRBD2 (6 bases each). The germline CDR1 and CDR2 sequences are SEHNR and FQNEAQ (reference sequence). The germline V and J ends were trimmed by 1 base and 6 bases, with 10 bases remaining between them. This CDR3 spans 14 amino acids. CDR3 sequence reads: CASSLVQGLNEQFF. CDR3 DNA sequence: TGTGCCAGCAGCTTAGTACAGGGACTCAATGAGCAGTTCTTC.

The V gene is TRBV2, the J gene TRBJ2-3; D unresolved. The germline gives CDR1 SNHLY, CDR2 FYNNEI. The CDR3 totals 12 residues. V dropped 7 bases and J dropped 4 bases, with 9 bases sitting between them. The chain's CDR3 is CASKAASDTQYF. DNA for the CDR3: TGTGCCAGCAAGGCGGCCTCAGATACGCAGTATTTT.

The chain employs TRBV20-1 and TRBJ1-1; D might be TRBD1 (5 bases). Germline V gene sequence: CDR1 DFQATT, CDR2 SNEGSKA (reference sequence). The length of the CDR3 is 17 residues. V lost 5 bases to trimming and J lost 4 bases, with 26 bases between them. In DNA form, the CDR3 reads TGCAGTGCTCCTGAATTAACCTCGACAGTTAAGGTCACTGAAGCTTTCTTT. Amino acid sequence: CSAPELTSTVKVTEAFF.

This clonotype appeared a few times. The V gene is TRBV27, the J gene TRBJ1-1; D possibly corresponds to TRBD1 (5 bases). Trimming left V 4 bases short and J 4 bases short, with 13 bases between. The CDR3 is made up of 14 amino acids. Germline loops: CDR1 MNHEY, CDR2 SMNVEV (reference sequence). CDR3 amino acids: CASSSSGALTEAFF. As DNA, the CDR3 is TGTGCCAGCAGTTCCTCCGGGGCCCTCACTGAAGCTTTCTTT.

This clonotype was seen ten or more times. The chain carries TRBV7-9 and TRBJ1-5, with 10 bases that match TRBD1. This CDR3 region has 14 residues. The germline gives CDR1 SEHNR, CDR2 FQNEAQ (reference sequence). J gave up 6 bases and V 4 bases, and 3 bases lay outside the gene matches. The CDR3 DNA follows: TGTGCCAGCAGCTCGGGACAGGGGTTTCAGCCCCAGCATTTT. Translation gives CASSSGQGFQPQHF.

CDR3 in DNA: TGTGCCAGCAGCTTACCTACAGGGGGAGAGACCCAGTACTTC. It codes for CASSLPTGGETQYF. The chain recombines TRBV7-6 with TRBJ2-5; 8 bases align to TRBD1. Losses at the gene ends were 2 bases for V and 4 bases for J; bases not matched to a gene: 3. Germline CDR1 and CDR2: SGHVS and FNYEAQ. CDR3 size: 14 residues.

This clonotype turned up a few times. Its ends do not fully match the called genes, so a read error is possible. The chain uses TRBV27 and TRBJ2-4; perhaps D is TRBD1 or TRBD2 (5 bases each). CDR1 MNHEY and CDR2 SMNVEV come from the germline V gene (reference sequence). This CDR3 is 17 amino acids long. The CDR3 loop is CASSLSPPGTGKNIQYF. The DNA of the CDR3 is TGTGCCAGCAGCTTATCGCCCCCCGGGACGGGAAAAAACATTCAGTACTTC.

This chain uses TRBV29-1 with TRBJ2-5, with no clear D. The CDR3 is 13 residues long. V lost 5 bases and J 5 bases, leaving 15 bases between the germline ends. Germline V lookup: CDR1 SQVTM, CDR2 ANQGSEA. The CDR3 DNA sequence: TGCAGCGTTCGTACCTCCCTCGTGGAGACCCAGTACTTC. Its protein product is CSVRTSLVETQYF.

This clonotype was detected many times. The CDR3 sequence: CSASDSVTSYNEQFF. In DNA, the CDR3 is TGCAGTGCTAGTGACAGCGTAACCTCCTACAATGAGCAGTTCTTC. The V and J genes are TRBV20-1 and TRBJ2-1; possible D gene TRBD1, 5 bases. The CDR3 consists of 15 residues. CDR1 is DFQATT and CDR2 is SNEGSKA in the germline V gene (reference sequence). The V gene lost 3 bases and the J gene lost 0 bases, with 12 bases spanning the gap.

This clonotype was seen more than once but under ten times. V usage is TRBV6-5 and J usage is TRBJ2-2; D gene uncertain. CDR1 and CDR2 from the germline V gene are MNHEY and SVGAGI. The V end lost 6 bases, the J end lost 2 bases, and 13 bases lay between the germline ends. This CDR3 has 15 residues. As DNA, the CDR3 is TGTGCCAGCAGCCCCTCCAACTTTAACACCGGGGAGCTGTTTTTT. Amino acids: CASSPSNFNTGELFF.

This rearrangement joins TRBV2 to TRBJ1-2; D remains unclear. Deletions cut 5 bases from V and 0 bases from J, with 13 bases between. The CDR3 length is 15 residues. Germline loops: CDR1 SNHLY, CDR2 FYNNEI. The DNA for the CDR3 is TGTGCCAGCAGTTCAACAGTTGGGGCTAACTATGGCTACACCTTC. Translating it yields CASSSTVGANYGYTF. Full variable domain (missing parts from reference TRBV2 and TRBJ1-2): EPEVTQTPSHQVTQMGQEVILRCVPISNHLYFYWYRQILGQKVEFLVSFYNNEISEKSEIFDDQFSVERPDGSNFTLKIRSTKLEDSAMYFCASSSTVGANYGYTFGSGTRLTVV.

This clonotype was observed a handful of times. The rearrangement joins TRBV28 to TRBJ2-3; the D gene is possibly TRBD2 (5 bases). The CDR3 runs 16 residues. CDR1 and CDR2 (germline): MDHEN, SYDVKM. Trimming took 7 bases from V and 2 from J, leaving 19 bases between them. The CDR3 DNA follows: TGTGCCAGCACCACCCCCCCGGGGAGACTCACAGATACGCAGTATTTT. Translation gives CASTTPPGRLTDTQYF.

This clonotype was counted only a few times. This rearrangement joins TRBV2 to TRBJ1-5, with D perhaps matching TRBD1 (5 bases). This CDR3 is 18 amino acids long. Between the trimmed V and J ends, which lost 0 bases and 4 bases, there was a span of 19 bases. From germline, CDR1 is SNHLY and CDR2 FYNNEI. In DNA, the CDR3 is TGTGCCAGCAGTGAAGCGTTGAGACAGCAAGTAGCAAATCAGCCCCAGCATTTT. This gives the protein CASSEALRQQVANQPQHF. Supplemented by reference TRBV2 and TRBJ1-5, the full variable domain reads EPEVTQTPSHQVTQMGQEVILRCVPISNHLYFYWYRQILGQKVEFLVSFYNNEISEKSEIFDDQFSVERPDGSNFTLKIRSTKLEDSAMYFCASSEALRQQVANQPQHFGDGTRLSIL.